This TCR beta chain derives from a study of blood T cell repertoires in COVID-19. Only in-frame clones appear in the TCRdb table, and some are missing; sequencing was by immunoSEQ multiplex PCR. The sample lists 55,000 to 85,000 clones, roughly 86% occurring once. The sample consisted of peripheral blood. The sequence was collected from a woman in her 70s with acute or convalescent COVID-19.

The CDR3 DNA reads TGTGCCAGCAGCGCAGCGTACCCAGATACGCAGTATTTT. This gives the protein CASSAAYPDTQYF. The chain couples TRBV9 to TRBJ2-3; no reliable D call. CDR3 length: 13 amino acids. The germline gives CDR1 SGDLS, CDR2 YYNGEE. Trimming took 3 bases from V and 4 from J, leaving 9 bases between them.